This TCR beta chain was captured in a study of beta chain features in type 1 diabetes. Regarding this clone: Its target is unknown.

Expressed TCRB transcripts got sequenced, as all isolated RNA was reverse transcribed. The assay was immunoSEQ multiplex PCR, and TCRdb's table has in-frame clones only and misses some. The data show about 130,000 clones, with 9.2% seen just once and 0.55% to 0.85% held by the top ten. The CDR3 covers 15 residues. In germline, CDR1 is LGHNT, CDR2 FRNRAP. The germline V and J ends were trimmed by 0 bases and 7 bases, with 15 bases remaining between them. The study's findings and limits: PCR might favor shorter templates, equally in patients and controls. Insertion counts at VDJ junctions were lower in type 1 diabetes patients, who also showed more deletions there.

The clonotype originates from a man between 18 and 35 years old in good health. Source material: central memory CD4+ T cells from blood. J is TRBJ1-2 and V is TRBV12-5, with D possibly TRBD1 on 5 matching bases. The CDR3 nucleotides are TGTGCTAGTGGTTTGGTCGCCGGCAGGGTATCTGGCTACACCTTC. This codes for CASGLVAGRVSGYTF. The full variable domain, completed using reference TRBV12-5 and TRBJ1-2, is DARVTQTPRHKVTEMGQEVTMRCQPILGHNTVFWYRQTMMQGLELLAYFRNRAPLDDSGMPKDRFSAEMPDATLATLKIQPSEPRDSAVYFCASGLVAGRVSGYTFGSGTRLTVV.